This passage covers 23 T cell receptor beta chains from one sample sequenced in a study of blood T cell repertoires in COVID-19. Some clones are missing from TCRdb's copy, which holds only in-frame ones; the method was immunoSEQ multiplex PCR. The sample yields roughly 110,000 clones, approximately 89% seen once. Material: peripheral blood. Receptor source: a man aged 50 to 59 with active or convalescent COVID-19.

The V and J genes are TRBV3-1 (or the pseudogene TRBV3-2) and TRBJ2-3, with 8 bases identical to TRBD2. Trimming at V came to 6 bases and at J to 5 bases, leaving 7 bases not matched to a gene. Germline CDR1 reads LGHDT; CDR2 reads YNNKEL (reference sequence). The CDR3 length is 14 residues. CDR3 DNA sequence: TGTGCCAGCAGTGACAGCGGGAGAGGAGATACGCAGTATTTT. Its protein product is CASSDSGRGDTQYF.

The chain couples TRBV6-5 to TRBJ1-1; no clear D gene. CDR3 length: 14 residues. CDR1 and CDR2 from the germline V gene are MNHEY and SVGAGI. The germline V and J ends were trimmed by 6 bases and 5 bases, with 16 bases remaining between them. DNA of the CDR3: TGTGCCAGCAGACGTAGGGAGGTTGTGACTGAAGCTTTCTTT. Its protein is CASRRREVVTEAFF.

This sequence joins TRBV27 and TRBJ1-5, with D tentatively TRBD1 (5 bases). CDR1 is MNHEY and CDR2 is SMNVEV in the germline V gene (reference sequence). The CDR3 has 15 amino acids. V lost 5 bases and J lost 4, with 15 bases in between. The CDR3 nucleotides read TGTGCCAGCAGTACCAGGGCTTTGAGGAATCAGCCCCAGCATTTT. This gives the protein CASSTRALRNQPQHF.

CDR3 bases: TGTGCCAGTCGGACAGATGAAAAACTGTTTTTT. This sequence encodes CASRTDEKLFF. The chain employs TRBV18 and TRBJ1-4, with TRBD1 as a possible D gene (6 bases). Germline V lookup: CDR1 KGHSH, CDR2 LQKENI. Trimming removed 9 bases from V and 6 bases from J, with 8 bases in between. This CDR3 has 11 amino acids.

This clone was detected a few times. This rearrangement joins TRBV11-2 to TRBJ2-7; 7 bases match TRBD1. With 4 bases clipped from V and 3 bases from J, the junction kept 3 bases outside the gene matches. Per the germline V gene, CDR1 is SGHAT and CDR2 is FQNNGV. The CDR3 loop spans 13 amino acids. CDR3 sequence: CASSSGTVYEQYF. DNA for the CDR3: TGTGCCAGCAGCTCTGGGACAGTCTACGAGCAGTACTTC.

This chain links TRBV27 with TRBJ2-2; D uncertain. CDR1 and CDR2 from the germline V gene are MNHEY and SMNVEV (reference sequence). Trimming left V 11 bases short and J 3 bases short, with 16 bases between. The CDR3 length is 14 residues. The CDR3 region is CASLPQYDTGELFF. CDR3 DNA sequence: TGTGCCTCCCTACCACAGTATGACACCGGGGAGCTGTTTTTT.

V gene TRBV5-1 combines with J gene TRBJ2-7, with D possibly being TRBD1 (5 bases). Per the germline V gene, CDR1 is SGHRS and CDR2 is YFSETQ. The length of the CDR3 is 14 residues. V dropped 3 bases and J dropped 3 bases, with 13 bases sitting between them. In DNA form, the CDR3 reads TGCGCCAGCAGCTCCAGGGAAGGAAACTACGAGCAGTACTTC. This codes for CASSSREGNYEQYF.

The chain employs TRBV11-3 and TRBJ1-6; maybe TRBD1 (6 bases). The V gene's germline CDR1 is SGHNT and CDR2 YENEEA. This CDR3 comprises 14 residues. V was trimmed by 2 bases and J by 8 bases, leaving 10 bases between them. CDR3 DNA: TGTGCCAGCAGCTTAAGGGGGAGGGATTCACCCCTCCACTTT. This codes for CASSLRGRDSPLHF. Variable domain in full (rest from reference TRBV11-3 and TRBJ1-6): EAGVVQSPRYKIIEKKQPVAFWCNPISGHNTLYWYLQNLGQGPELLIRYENEEAVDDSQLPKDRFSAERLKGVDSTLKIQPAELGDSAVYLCASSLRGRDSPLHFGNGTRLTVT.

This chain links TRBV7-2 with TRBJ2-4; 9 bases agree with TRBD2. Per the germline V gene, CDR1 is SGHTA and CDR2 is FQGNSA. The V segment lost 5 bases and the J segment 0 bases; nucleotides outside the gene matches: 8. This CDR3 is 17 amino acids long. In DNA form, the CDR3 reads TGTGCCAGCAGCATGACTAGCGGAGGACTAGCCAAAAACATTCAGTACTTC. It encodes CASSMTSGGLAKNIQYF. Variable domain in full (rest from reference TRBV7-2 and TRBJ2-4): GAGVSQSPSNKVTEKGKDVELRCDPISGHTALYWYRQSLGQGLEFLIYFQGNSAPDKSGLPSDRFSAERTGGSVSTLTIQRTQQEDSAVYLCASSMTSGGLAKNIQYFGAGTRLSVL.

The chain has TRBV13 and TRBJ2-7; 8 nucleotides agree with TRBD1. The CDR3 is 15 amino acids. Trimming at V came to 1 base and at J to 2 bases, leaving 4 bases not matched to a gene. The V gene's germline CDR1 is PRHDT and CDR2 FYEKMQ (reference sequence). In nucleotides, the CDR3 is TGTGCCAGCAGCTTAGTGGGGGACAGGACCTACGAGCAGTACTTC. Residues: CASSLVGDRTYEQYF.

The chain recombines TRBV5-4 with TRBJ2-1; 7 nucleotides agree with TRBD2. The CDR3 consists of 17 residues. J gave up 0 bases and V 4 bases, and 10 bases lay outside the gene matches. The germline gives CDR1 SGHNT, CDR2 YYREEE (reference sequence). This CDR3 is CASSPRTRPLSYNEQFF. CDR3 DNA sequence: TGTGCCAGCAGCCCGAGGACTAGGCCGCTCTCCTACAATGAGCAGTTCTTC.

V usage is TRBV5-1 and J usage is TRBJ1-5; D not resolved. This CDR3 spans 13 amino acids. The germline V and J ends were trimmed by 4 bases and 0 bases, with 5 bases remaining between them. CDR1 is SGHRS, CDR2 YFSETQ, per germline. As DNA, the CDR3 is TGCGCCAGCAGCCCCAGTAGCAATCAGCCCCAGCATTTT. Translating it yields CASSPSSNQPQHF.

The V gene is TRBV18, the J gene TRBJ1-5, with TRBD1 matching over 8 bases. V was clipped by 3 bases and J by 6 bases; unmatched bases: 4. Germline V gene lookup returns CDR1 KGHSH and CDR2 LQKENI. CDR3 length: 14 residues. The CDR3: CASSPTGVSQPQHF. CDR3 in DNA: TGTGCCAGCTCACCGACAGGGGTGAGTCAGCCCCAGCATTTT.

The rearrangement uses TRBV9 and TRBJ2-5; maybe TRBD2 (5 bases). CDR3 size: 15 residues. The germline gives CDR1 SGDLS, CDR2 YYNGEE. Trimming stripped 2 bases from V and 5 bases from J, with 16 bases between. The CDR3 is CASSVGSDHSETQYF. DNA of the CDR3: TGTGCCAGCAGCGTCGGTAGCGACCACTCGGAGACCCAGTACTTC.

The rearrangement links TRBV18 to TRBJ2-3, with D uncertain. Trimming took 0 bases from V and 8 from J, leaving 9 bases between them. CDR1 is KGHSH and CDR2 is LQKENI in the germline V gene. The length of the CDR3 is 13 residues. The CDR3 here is CASSPPASPTQYF. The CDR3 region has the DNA TGTGCCAGCTCACCACCGGCTAGTCCTACGCAGTATTTT.

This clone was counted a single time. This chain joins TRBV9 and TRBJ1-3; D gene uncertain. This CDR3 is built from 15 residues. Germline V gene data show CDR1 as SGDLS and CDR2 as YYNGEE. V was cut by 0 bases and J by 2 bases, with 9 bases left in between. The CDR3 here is CASSVGGSTGNTIYF. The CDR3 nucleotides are TGTGCCAGCAGCGTAGGCGGGAGTACTGGAAACACCATATATTTT.

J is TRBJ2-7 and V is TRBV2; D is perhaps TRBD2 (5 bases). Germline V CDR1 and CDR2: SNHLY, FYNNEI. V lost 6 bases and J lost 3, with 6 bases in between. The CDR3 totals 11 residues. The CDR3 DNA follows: TGTGCCAGCAGCGAGGGCTACGAGCAGTACTTC. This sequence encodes CASSEGYEQYF.

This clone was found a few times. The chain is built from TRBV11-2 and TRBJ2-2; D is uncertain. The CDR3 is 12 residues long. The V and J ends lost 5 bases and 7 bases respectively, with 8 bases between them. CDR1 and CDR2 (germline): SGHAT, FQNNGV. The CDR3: CASSTQRGELFF. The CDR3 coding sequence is TGTGCCAGCAGCACCCAGCGCGGGGAGCTGTTTTTT.

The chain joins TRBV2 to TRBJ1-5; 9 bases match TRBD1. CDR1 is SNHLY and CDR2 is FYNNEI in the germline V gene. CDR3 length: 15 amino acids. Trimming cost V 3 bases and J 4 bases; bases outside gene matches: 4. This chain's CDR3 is CASSDGQGWNQPQHF. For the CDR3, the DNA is TGTGCCAGCAGTGACGGACAGGGGTGGAATCAGCCCCAGCATTTT.

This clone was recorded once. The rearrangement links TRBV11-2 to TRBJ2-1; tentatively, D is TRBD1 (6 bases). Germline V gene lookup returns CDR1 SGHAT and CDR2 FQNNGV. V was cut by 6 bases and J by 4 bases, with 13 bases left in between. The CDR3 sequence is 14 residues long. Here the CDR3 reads CASSSLDRYNEQFF. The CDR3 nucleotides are TGTGCCAGCAGTTCCCTGGACAGATACAATGAGCAGTTCTTC.

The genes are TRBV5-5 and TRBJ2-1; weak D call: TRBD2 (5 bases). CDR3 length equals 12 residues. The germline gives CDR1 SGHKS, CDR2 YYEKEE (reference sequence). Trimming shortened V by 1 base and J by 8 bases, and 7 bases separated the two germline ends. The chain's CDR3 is CASSLLRDEQFF. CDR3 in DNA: TGTGCCAGCAGCTTGTTGCGGGATGAGCAGTTCTTC.

The CDR3 sequence: CASRPGQGVGEQYF. Written as DNA, the CDR3 is TGTGCCAGCAGGCCGGGACAGGGGGTTGGAGAGCAGTACTTC. This chain connects TRBV11-2 to TRBJ2-7; 11 bases align to TRBD1. The V gene's germline CDR1 is SGHAT and CDR2 FQNNGV. The trim removed 6 bases at V and 7 bases at J, leaving 8 bases unmatched. The CDR3 is 14 residues long.

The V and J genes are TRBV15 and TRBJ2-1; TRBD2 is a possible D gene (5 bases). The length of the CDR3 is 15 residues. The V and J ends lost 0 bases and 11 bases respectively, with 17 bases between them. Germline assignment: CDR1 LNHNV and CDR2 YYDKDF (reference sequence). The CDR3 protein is CATSRDSSSRVQQFF. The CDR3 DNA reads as TGTGCCACCAGCAGAGACTCGTCCTCGAGGGTTCAGCAGTTCTTC. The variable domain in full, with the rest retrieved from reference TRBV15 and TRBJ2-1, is DAMVIQNPRYQVTQFGKPVTLSCSQTLNHNVMYWYQQKSSQAPKLLFHYYDKDFNNEADTPDNFQSRRPNTSFCFLDIRSPGLGDTAMYLCATSRDSSSRVQQFFGPGTRLTVL.